The 27 T cell receptor beta chains below come from one sample, sequenced in a study of regulatory T cells in long-lasting Graves disease. Time point noted: newly diagnosed GD, antithyroid drugs for less than 3 months. The authors made the TCR library using RNA they extracted from PBMCs. Arm-PCR of CDR3 regions and iRepertoire HTBI primers were used to build TCR beta libraries. A single record per CDR3 protein comes from TCRdb applying MiXCR to the multiplex PCR reads. The sample holds around 500,000 distinct CDR3 sequences; about 16% are singletons and the top ten take around 25%. The same data also contributed to another study, on T cells in Graves' hyperthyroidism and ophthalmopathy.

The source was peripheral blood mononuclear cells (PBMCs), collected at new diagnosis, from a patient treated with antithyroid drugs. These receptors were obtained from a woman aged 35-60 years with Graves disease.

In this sample, this clonotype turned up many times. This chain uses TRBV20-1 with TRBJ1-1; D unclear. Trimming took 0 bases from V and 0 from J, leaving 14 bases between them. This CDR3 comprises 16 residues. In germline, CDR1 is DFQATT, CDR2 SNEGSKA (reference sequence). The CDR3 loop is CSARDRERSLNTEAFF. DNA for the CDR3: TGCAGTGCTAGAGATCGGGAGCGGTCCTTGAACACTGAAGCTTTCTTT.

This clonotype was seen at least ten times. The chain has TRBV20-1 and TRBJ1-5, with D possibly matching TRBD1 (6 bases). CDR3 length: 13 amino acids. V lost 5 bases and J 5 bases, leaving 13 bases between the germline ends. Per germline, CDR1 DFQATT and CDR2 SNEGSKA (reference sequence). The CDR3 DNA reads TGCAGTGCTCTTGGGGCAGGGGATCAGCCCCAGCATTTT. It yields the protein CSALGAGDQPQHF.

This clonotype appeared a few times. This chain connects TRBV5-1 to TRBJ2-1; TRBD2 matches at 13 bases. Germline V gives CDR1 SGHRS, CDR2 YFSETQ. This CDR3 spans 16 amino acids. V lost 4 bases to trimming and J lost 5 bases; unmatched junction nucleotides: 6. CDR3 DNA sequence: TGCGCCAGCAGCGTACTAGCGGGGGGGCCCCACAATGAGCAGTTCTTC. As protein: CASSVLAGGPHNEQFF.

This clonotype was recorded many times. This rearrangement joins TRBV3-1 to TRBJ1-1; TRBD1 aligns across 8 bases. The CDR3 has 16 residues. Germline CDR1 reads LGHDT; CDR2 reads YNNKEL (reference sequence). With V trimmed by 1 base and J by 4 bases, 8 bases remained unmatched. As DNA, the CDR3 is TGTGCCAGCAGCCAAGTCTTGCGGGACAGGTCCACTGAAGCTTTCTTT. As protein: CASSQVLRDRSTEAFF.

To note about this clonotype: A much larger clonotype is one base distant, so this may be a read error. The CDR3 DNA is TGTGCCAGCAGCCAAGGATCCGGGGGTGCTTCCGGCCATGAGCAGTTCTTC. Translated, it gives CASSQGSGGASGHEQFF. The J gene is TRBJ2-1, the V gene TRBV11-3, with D perhaps matching TRBD2 (6 bases). The V and J ends lost 5 bases and 8 bases respectively, with 25 bases between them. Germline assignment: CDR1 SGHNT and CDR2 YENEEA. The CDR3 is 17 amino acids.

A few counts support this clonotype. The genes are TRBV9 and TRBJ1-5; D not certain. CDR3 size: 15 residues. Trimming left V 0 bases short and J 2 bases short, with 9 bases between. The germline V gene encodes CDR1 SGDLS and CDR2 YYNGEE. For the CDR3, the DNA is TGTGCCAGCAGCGTAGGGGATGGGGGCAATCAGCCCCAGCATTTT. The encoded protein is CASSVGDGGNQPQHF.

V usage is TRBV4-1 and J usage is TRBJ2-1; D not resolved. Germline loops: CDR1 MGHRA, CDR2 YSYEKL. V was trimmed by 2 bases and J by 0 bases, leaving 14 bases between them. CDR3 length: 17 residues. In DNA, the CDR3 is TGCGCCAGCAGCCAATTTATCTGGTTTAGCTCCTACAATGAGCAGTTCTTC. It specifies CASSQFIWFSSYNEQFF.

The chain employs TRBV19 and TRBJ2-7; D gene ambiguous. This CDR3 comprises 12 residues. Trimming cost V 3 bases and J 6 bases, with 9 bases left between them. CDR1 and CDR2 (germline): LNHDA, SQIVND (reference sequence). In nucleotides, the CDR3 is TGTGCCAGTAGTATGGAGCTGGGCGAGCAGTACTTC. Encoded protein: CASSMELGEQYF.

This clonotype has ten or more counts. V is TRBV7-9 and J is TRBJ2-7; 7 bases align to TRBD1. The CDR3 length is 14 residues. J gave up 2 bases and V 3 bases, and 4 bases lay outside the gene matches. CDR1 SEHNR and CDR2 FQNEAQ come from the germline V gene (reference sequence). This CDR3 reads CASSLTGTTYEQYF. The CDR3 DNA is TGTGCCAGCAGCTTGACAGGGACGACCTACGAGCAGTACTTC.

This clonotype has at least ten counts. The rearrangement joins TRBV28 to TRBJ2-7; D gene ambiguous. Germline CDR1 and CDR2: MDHEN and SYDVKM. This CDR3 region has 13 residues. V was shortened by 5 bases and J by 3 bases, with 11 bases between the two germline ends. CDR3 region: CASSVDGLYEQYF. The CDR3 region has the DNA TGTGCCAGCAGTGTGGACGGTCTCTACGAGCAGTACTTC.

This chain uses TRBV6-1 with TRBJ2-1, with a weak D call TRBD2 (5 bases). V was cut by 6 bases and J by 10 bases, with 19 bases left in between. CDR3 size: 14 residues. Germline CDR1 reads MNHNS; CDR2 reads SASEGT. The CDR3 DNA reads as TGTGCCAGCAGGGCCCGAGGAGCGCCGGGGGAGCAGTTCTTC. As protein: CASRARGAPGEQFF.

At least ten counts were recorded for this clonotype. The chain carries TRBV30 and TRBJ1-1, with a tentative D call TRBD1 (6 bases). Between the trimmed V and J ends, which lost 5 bases and 5 bases, there was a span of 18 bases. The V gene's germline CDR1 is GTSNPN and CDR2 SVGIG (reference sequence). The CDR3 consists of 14 residues. The CDR3 DNA is TGTGCCTGGTCAGGGGCCGAATTTAGGACTGAAGCTTTCTTT. Protein: CAWSGAEFRTEAFF. Full variable domain (remainder filled in from reference TRBV30 and TRBJ1-1): SQTIHQWPATLVQPVGSPLSLECTVEGTSNPNLYWYRQAAGRGLQLLFYSVGIGQISSEVPQNLSASRPQDRQFILSSKKLLLSDSGFYLCAWSGAEFRTEAFFGQGTRLTVV.

This clonotype was counted ten times or more. This sequence joins TRBV5-1 and TRBJ2-3; 9 positions agree with TRBD1. Germline V CDR1 and CDR2: SGHRS, YFSETQ. The CDR3 covers 16 residues. With V trimmed by 3 bases and J by 6 bases, 11 bases remained unmatched. This CDR3 is CASSSRLQGALDTQYF. CDR3 DNA: TGCGCCAGCAGCTCGAGACTACAGGGGGCCTTGGATACGCAGTATTTT.

A few counts support this clonotype. The chain recombines TRBV19 with TRBJ2-2; no clear D. This CDR3 is 13 amino acids long. Trimming shortened V by 7 bases and J by 5 bases, and 11 bases separated the two germline ends. Germline V gene sequence: CDR1 LNHDA, CDR2 SQIVND (reference sequence). The CDR3 spells CASTSLITGELFF. DNA for the CDR3: TGTGCCAGTACCTCCCTAATTACCGGGGAGCTGTTTTTT. The variable domain in full, completed from reference TRBV19 and TRBJ2-2, reads DGGITQSPKYLFRKEGQNVTLSCEQNLNHDAMYWYRQDPGQGLRLIYYSQIVNDFQKGDIAEGYSVSREKKESFPLTVTSAQKNPTAFYLCASTSLITGELFFGEGSRLTVL.

V is TRBV7-9 and J is TRBJ2-7, with no clear D. The germline V gene encodes CDR1 SEHNR and CDR2 FQNEAQ (reference sequence). This CDR3 comprises 11 residues. Trimming removed 0 bases from V and 6 bases from J, with 3 bases in between. CDR3 coding DNA: TGTGCCAGCAGCTTAGCGGCCGAGCAGTACTTC. As protein: CASSLAAEQYF.

This rearrangement joins TRBV13 to TRBJ2-4, with D perhaps TRBD2 (6 bases). The CDR3 is 19 amino acids. The V and J ends lost 5 bases and 0 bases respectively, with 23 bases between them. Germline CDR1 is PRHDT and CDR2 is FYEKMQ (reference sequence). The DNA of the CDR3 is TGTGCCAGCAGCCCTAGCCCCCTCACCCTGCGGGGAGCCAAAAACATTCAGTACTTC. Protein product: CASSPSPLTLRGAKNIQYF.

Written as DNA, the CDR3 is TGTGCCAGCTCACCTTGGGGCGGCAATCAGCCCCAGCATTTT. It specifies CASSPWGGNQPQHF. The V call is TRBV18, the J call TRBJ1-5; possibly TRBD1 for D (5 bases). CDR1 and CDR2 (germline): KGHSH, LQKENI. Trimming took off 3 bases at V and 2 bases at J, with 8 bases between the two ends. The CDR3 spans 14 residues.

This clonotype occurred many times. V usage is TRBV12-3 or TRBV12-4 and J usage is TRBJ2-7; tentative D call: TRBD1 (6 bases). The CDR3 contains 14 residues. V lost 6 bases, J lost 2 bases, and 14 bases lay in between. The CDR3 nucleotides are TGTGCCAGCAGGTTCTCAGGACAGACCTACGAGCAGTACTTC. Translation gives CASRFSGQTYEQYF.

Only a few counts were recorded for this clonotype. The chain is built from TRBV15 and TRBJ2-1, with TRBD2 identical over 8 bases. Trimming at V came to 0 bases and at J to 4 bases, leaving 5 bases not matched to a gene. The CDR3 is 16 residues long. The germline CDR1 and CDR2 sequences are LNHNV and YYDKDF (reference sequence). The DNA of the CDR3 is TGTGCCACCAGCAGAGATAGTACTAGCGGATACAATGAGCAGTTCTTC. It specifies CATSRDSTSGYNEQFF. Filled out from reference TRBV15 and TRBJ2-1, the complete variable domain reads DAMVIQNPRYQVTQFGKPVTLSCSQTLNHNVMYWYQQKSSQAPKLLFHYYDKDFNNEADTPDNFQSRRPNTSFCFLDIRSPGLGDTAMYLCATSRDSTSGYNEQFFGPGTRLTVL.

The sample holds many counts of this clonotype. The rearrangement joins TRBV28 to TRBJ2-5, with TRBD2 matching 11 bases. V trimming: 5 bases; J trimming: 4 bases; junction bases outside the gene matches: 9. The V gene's germline CDR1 is MDHEN and CDR2 SYDVKM. The CDR3 has 16 amino acids. CDR3 DNA sequence: TGTGCCAGCAGTCTGTTTAGCGGGGGGGCCTCAGAGACCCAGTACTTC. As protein: CASSLFSGGASETQYF.

Many counts were recorded for this clonotype. The chain employs TRBV30 and TRBJ1-5; the D gene is possibly TRBD1 (5 bases). The CDR3 is 14 amino acids. The V end lost 3 bases, the J end lost 7 bases, and 16 bases lay between the germline ends. Germline V gives CDR1 GTSNPN, CDR2 SVGIG (reference sequence). The CDR3 coding sequence is TGTGCCTGGAGCGGGACTTCCCTGACGCAGCCCCAGCATTTT. Protein product: CAWSGTSLTQPQHF.

A few counts support this clonotype. The chain joins TRBV29-1 to TRBJ2-3; perhaps TRBD2 as D (7 bases). V was shortened by 6 bases and J by 3 bases, with 16 bases between the two germline ends. The CDR3 sequence is 14 residues long. CDR1 SQVTM and CDR2 ANQGSEA come from the germline V gene. CDR3 in amino acids: CSVGRGARTDTQYF. In nucleotides, the CDR3 is TGCAGCGTGGGCCGGGGGGCGCGGACAGATACGCAGTATTTT.

Notes on this clonotype: A much larger clone lies one base from this, so it may be a read error. This rearrangement joins TRBV12-3 or TRBV12-4 to TRBJ1-2; 9 bases are shared with TRBD1. CDR3 size: 15 residues. V lost 6 bases to trimming and J lost 9 bases; unmatched junction nucleotides: 14. The CDR3 protein is CASSSVRDRDYSYTF. The CDR3 DNA reads as TGTGCCAGCAGCTCAGTCCGGGACAGGGATTATAGCTACACCTTC.

In its sample, this clonotype was seen a few times. This chain connects TRBV27 to TRBJ1-1; D gene ambiguous. This CDR3 region has 18 residues. The V end was cut by 7 bases, the J end by 1 base, with 25 bases between. The germline CDR1 and CDR2 sequences are MNHEY and SMNVEV (reference sequence). The CDR3 sequence: CASNPSPRTAKENTEAFF. The CDR3 coding sequence is TGTGCCAGCAATCCTTCCCCTCGGACGGCTAAAGAGAACACTGAAGCTTTCTTT.

This clonotype has ten or more counts. CDR3 protein: CASAGRGGTDTQYF. DNA of the CDR3: TGCGCCAGCGCCGGGAGGGGAGGGACAGATACGCAGTATTTT. V gene TRBV5-1 combines with J gene TRBJ2-3; the match to TRBD2 covers 8 bases. CDR3 size: 14 residues. The germline V gene has CDR1 SGHRS and CDR2 YFSETQ. The V gene end was trimmed by 7 bases and the J gene end by 3 bases; junction bases not matched to a gene: 7.

This rearrangement joins TRBV10-3 to TRBJ1-3; a possible D gene is TRBD1 (5 bases). V was pared by 7 bases and J by 0 bases, with 13 bases between. The CDR3 totals 15 residues. Germline lookup yields CDR1 ENHRY and CDR2 SYGVKD. The CDR3 sequence is CAIKGTSSSGNTIYF. As DNA, the CDR3 is TGTGCCATCAAGGGGACCTCAAGCTCTGGAAACACCATATATTTT.

The table lists this clonotype with many counts. V gene TRBV2 combines with J gene TRBJ2-5; D might be TRBD2 (5 bases). CDR1 and CDR2 (germline): SNHLY, FYNNEI. Trimming took off 3 bases at V and 5 bases at J, with 16 bases between the two ends. This CDR3 spans 15 amino acids. The CDR3 loop is CASSENIGGSETQYF. The CDR3 DNA reads TGTGCCAGCAGTGAGAACATTGGAGGAAGTGAGACCCAGTACTTC.